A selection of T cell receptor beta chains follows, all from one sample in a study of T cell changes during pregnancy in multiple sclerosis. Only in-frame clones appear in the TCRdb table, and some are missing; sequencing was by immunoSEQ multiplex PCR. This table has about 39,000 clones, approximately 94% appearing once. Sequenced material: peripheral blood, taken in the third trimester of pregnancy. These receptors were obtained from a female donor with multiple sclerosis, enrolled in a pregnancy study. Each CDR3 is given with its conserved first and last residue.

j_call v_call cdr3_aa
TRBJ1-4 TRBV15 CATSRAGTGVVLFF
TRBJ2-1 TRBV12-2 CASRLRLGGSHNEQFF
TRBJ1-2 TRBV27 CASSLSGRTNYGYTF
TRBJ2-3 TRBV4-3 CASSQELAGGPDTQYF
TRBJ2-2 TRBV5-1 CASSRDSGSTGELFF
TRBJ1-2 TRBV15 CATSAGQGDVNGYTF
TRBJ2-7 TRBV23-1 CASSHPDRGSYEQYF
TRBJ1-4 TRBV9 CASSFRGEKLFF
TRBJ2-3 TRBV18 CASSPPVADTQYF
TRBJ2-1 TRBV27 CASSLTLAGVSEQFF
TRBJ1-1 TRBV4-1 CASRRKQGVTEAFF
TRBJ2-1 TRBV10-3 CAISEEGGDPYNEQFF